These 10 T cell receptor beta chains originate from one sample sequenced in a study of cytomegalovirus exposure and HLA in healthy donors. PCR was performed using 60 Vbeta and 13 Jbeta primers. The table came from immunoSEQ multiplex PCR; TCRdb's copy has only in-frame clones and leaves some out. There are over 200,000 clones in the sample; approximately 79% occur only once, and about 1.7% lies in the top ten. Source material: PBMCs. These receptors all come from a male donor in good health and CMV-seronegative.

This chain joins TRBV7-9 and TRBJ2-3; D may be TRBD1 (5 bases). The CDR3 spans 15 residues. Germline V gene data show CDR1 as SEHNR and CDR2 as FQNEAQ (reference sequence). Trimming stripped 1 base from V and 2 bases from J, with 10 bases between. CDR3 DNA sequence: TGTGCCAGCAGCTTAGTTGGGGCCAACACAGATACGCAGTATTTT. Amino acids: CASSLVGANTDTQYF.

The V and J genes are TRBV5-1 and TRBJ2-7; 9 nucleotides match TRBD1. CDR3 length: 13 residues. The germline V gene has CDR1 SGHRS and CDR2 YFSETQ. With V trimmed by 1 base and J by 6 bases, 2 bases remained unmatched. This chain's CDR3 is CASSLTGGPEQYF. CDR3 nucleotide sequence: TGCGCCAGCAGCTTGACAGGGGGCCCCGAGCAGTACTTC.

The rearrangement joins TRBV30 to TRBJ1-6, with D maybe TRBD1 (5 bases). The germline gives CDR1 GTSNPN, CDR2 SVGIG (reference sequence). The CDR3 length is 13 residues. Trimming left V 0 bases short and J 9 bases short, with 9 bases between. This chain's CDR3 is CAWSVTAPSPLHF. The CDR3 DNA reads TGTGCCTGGAGTGTGACAGCTCCTTCACCCCTCCACTTT.

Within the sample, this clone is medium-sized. CDR3 sequence reads: CASSPARSGGFDEQYF. The CDR3 DNA follows: TGCGCCAGCAGCCCAGCGAGGAGCGGGGGGTTCGACGAGCAGTACTTC. The rearrangement joins TRBV4-3 to TRBJ2-7, with TRBD2 matching 9 bases. This CDR3 region has 16 residues. The J segment lost 5 bases and the V segment lost 4 bases, leaving 12 bases of the junction unmatched. Germline V gene lookup returns CDR1 LGHNA and CDR2 YSLEER.

The CDR3: CASSLGPGTEAFF. For the CDR3, the DNA is TGTGCCAGCAGCCTTGGCCCGGGCACTGAAGCTTTCTTT. The chain has TRBV6-1 and TRBJ1-1, with D unresolved. Germline-derived CDR1 and CDR2 are MNHNS and SASEGT. Trimming removed 6 bases at V and 4 bases at J, with 12 bases between. There are 13 residues in the CDR3.

CDR3 in amino acids: CASSDRQGSGFTGELFF. For the CDR3, the DNA is TGTGCCAGCAGTGACAGACAGGGGAGCGGCTTCACCGGGGAGCTGTTTTTT. The chain is built from TRBV2 and TRBJ2-2, with TRBD1 identical over 8 bases. With V trimmed by 3 bases and J by 4 bases, 10 bases remained unmatched. This CDR3 spans 17 amino acids. Germline V gene data show CDR1 as SNHLY and CDR2 as FYNNEI.

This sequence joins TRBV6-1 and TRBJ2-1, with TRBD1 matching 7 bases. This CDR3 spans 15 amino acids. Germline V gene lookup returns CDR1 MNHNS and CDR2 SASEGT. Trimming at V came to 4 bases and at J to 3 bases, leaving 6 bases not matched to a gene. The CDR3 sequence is CASSARQGFYNEQFF. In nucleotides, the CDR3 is TGTGCCAGCAGTGCAAGACAGGGATTCTACAATGAGCAGTTCTTC.

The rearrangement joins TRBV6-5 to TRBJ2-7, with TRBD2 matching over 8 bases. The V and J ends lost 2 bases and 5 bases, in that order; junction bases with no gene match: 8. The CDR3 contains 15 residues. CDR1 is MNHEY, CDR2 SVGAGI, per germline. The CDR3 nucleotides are TGTGCCAGCAGTTACAGGGGACTAGACTTCCACGAGCAGTACTTC. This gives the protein CASSYRGLDFHEQYF.

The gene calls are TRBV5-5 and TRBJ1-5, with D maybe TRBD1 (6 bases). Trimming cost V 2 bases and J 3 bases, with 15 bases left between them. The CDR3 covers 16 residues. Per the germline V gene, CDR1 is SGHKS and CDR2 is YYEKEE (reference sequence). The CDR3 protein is CASSFLGAMVNQPQHF. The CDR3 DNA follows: TGTGCCAGCAGCTTTCTGGGGGCAATGGTCAATCAGCCCCAGCATTTT.

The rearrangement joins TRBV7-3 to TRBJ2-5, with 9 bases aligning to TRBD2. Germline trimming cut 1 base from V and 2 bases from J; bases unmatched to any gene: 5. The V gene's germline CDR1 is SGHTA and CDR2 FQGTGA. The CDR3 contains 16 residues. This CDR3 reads CASSLNPLAGQETQYF. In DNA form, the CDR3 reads TGTGCCAGCAGCTTAAACCCGCTAGCGGGGCAAGAGACCCAGTACTTC.